The rows below give T cell receptor beta chains drawn from one sample of a study of spatial heterogeneity in lung cancer. One entry per CDR3 protein results from TCRdb running MiXCR on the 5' RACE reads. The sample has about 9,200 distinct CDR3 sequences; roughly 3% are singletons. This sample comprised lung tumor tissue, obtained at surgery. The receptors come from a male donor with early-stage non-small cell lung cancer. Each CDR3 is given with its conserved first and last residue. The order of the fields is clone size, D gene, J gene, V gene, CDR3 length, CDR3 DNA, CDR3 protein. D genes are given only for firm matches. Size is stated for part of the rows, as once, few or many counts, or as a class when the clone is expanded.

abundance: many
d_gene: NA
j_gene: TRBJ1-4
v_gene: TRBV7-2
len: 19
CDR3nt: TGTGCCAGCAGCCTAGGCTTAGTGGGGGGGATCTCACCTCGCGCGGAACTGTTTTTT
CDR3aa: CASSLGLVGGISPRAELFF

abundance: many
d_gene: NA
j_gene: TRBJ2-2
v_gene: TRBV20-1
len: 14
CDR3nt: TGCAGTGCTAGATCCCAGGGGTACACCGGGGAGCTGTTTTTT
CDR3aa: CSARSQGYTGELFF

abundance: medium-sized
d_gene: TRBD1
j_gene: TRBJ1-4
v_gene: TRBV6-5
len: 15
CDR3nt: TGTGCCAGCAGACCACAGGGGGCAACTAATGAAAAACTGTTTTTT
CDR3aa: CASRPQGATNEKLFF

abundance: few
d_gene: NA
j_gene: TRBJ2-2
v_gene: TRBV19
len: 14
CDR3nt: TGTGCCAGTAGTTCAAGAGGAGGGGACGGGGAGCTGTTTTTT
CDR3aa: CASSSRGGDGELFF

abundance: many
d_gene: TRBD1
j_gene: TRBJ2-7
v_gene: TRBV20-1
len: 14
CDR3nt: TGCAGTGCTGGGGGGGACAGGGGGCGGAGCGTGCAGTACTTC
CDR3aa: CSAGGDRGRSVQYF

abundance: many
d_gene: NA
j_gene: TRBJ1-5
v_gene: TRBV5-6
len: 14
CDR3nt: TGTGCCAGCAGCCCCGTTGGGAGCAATCAGCCCCAGCATTTT
CDR3aa: CASSPVGSNQPQHF

abundance: many
d_gene: NA
j_gene: TRBJ2-7
v_gene: TRBV12-3/TRBV12-4
len: 14
CDR3nt: TGTGCCAGCAGTTTAGCCCAGGTTACAAGAGAGCAGTACTTC
CDR3aa: CASSLAQVTREQYF

abundance: many
d_gene: NA
j_gene: TRBJ2-7
v_gene: TRBV27
len: 13
CDR3nt: TGTGCCAGCAGTTTTCAGGGGTCGGGGGAGCAGTACTTC
CDR3aa: CASSFQGSGEQYF

abundance: medium-sized
d_gene: TRBD1
j_gene: TRBJ1-1
v_gene: TRBV11-3
len: 17
CDR3nt: TGTGCCAGCAGCTTAGCCGCGGGGTTACGACAGGGCACTGAAGCTTTCTTT
CDR3aa: CASSLAAGLRQGTEAFF

abundance: medium-sized
d_gene: NA
j_gene: TRBJ1-2
v_gene: TRBV12-3/TRBV12-4
len: 15
CDR3nt: TGTGCCAGCAGTCCCCACGGAGAACAGAGCTATGGCTACACCTTC
CDR3aa: CASSPHGEQSYGYTF

abundance: medium-sized
d_gene: NA
j_gene: TRBJ1-2
v_gene: TRBV5-6
len: 15
CDR3nt: TGTGCCAGCAGCTGGCGGAGACCCGCTAACTATGGCTACACCTTC
CDR3aa: CASSWRRPANYGYTF

abundance: many
d_gene: NA
j_gene: TRBJ1-2
v_gene: TRBV28
len: 15
CDR3nt: TGTGCCAGCACCCCTACTAGGGGGGCGGACTATGGCTACACCTTC
CDR3aa: CASTPTRGADYGYTF

abundance: NA
d_gene: NA
j_gene: TRBJ2-5
v_gene: TRBV7-9
len: 14
CDR3nt: TGTGCCAGCAGCTTATTACAGCCCCAAGAGACCCAGTACTTC
CDR3aa: CASSLLQPQETQYF

abundance: many
d_gene: NA
j_gene: TRBJ2-3
v_gene: TRBV10-3
len: 12
CDR3nt: TGTGCCATCAGGAACAGGTCAGATACGCAGTATTTT
CDR3aa: CAIRNRSDTQYF

abundance: many
d_gene: TRBD1
j_gene: TRBJ2-7
v_gene: TRBV5-6
len: 15
CDR3nt: TGTGCCAGCAGCCCGACCGGGACAGGGGTGCGCGAGCAGTACTTC
CDR3aa: CASSPTGTGVREQYF

abundance: medium-sized
d_gene: NA
j_gene: TRBJ2-2
v_gene: TRBV12-3/TRBV12-4
len: 15
CDR3nt: TGTGCCAGCAGTTTAGTCAGGACGAACACCGGGGAGCTGTTTTTT
CDR3aa: CASSLVRTNTGELFF

abundance: medium-sized
d_gene: NA
j_gene: TRBJ1-5
v_gene: TRBV20-1
len: 12
CDR3nt: TGCAGTGCTAGACTGGAGGATCAGCCCCAGCATTTT
CDR3aa: CSARLEDQPQHF

abundance: many
d_gene: NA
j_gene: TRBJ1-1
v_gene: TRBV7-2
len: 14
CDR3nt: TGTGCCAGCAGCTTAGAGAGAAGGCAGGGGGAAGCTTTCTTT
CDR3aa: CASSLERRQGEAFF

abundance: few
d_gene: TRBD1
j_gene: TRBJ2-1
v_gene: TRBV6-7
len: 18
CDR3nt: TGTGCCAGCAGTCCGAAACGAGCGACAGGGGAGAACTACAATGAGCAGTTCTTC
CDR3aa: CASSPKRATGENYNEQFF

abundance: medium-sized
d_gene: NA
j_gene: TRBJ1-3
v_gene: TRBV20-1
len: 15
CDR3nt: TGCAGTGCAACCCCCCATGTGTCCTCTGGAAACACCATATATTTT
CDR3aa: CSATPHVSSGNTIYF

abundance: many
d_gene: NA
j_gene: TRBJ1-5
v_gene: TRBV12-3/TRBV12-4
len: 16
CDR3nt: TGTGCCAGCAGTCCCTCGTTAGTCTTTAGCAATCAGCCCCAGCATTTT
CDR3aa: CASSPSLVFSNQPQHF

abundance: NA
d_gene: NA
j_gene: TRBJ2-3
v_gene: TRBV6-5
len: 15
CDR3nt: TGTGCCAGCAGTCACCAGAGGGCCTACACAGATACGCAGTATTTT
CDR3aa: CASSHQRAYTDTQYF

abundance: medium-sized
d_gene: NA
j_gene: TRBJ2-5
v_gene: TRBV7-9
len: 16
CDR3nt: TGTGCCAGCAGCAACCGGGCTCCCCAAAGAGTGGAGACCCAGTACTTC
CDR3aa: CASSNRAPQRVETQYF

abundance: many
d_gene: NA
j_gene: TRBJ2-5
v_gene: TRBV28
len: 16
CDR3nt: TGTGCCAGCAGTTTATGGATAAAGGGATACCAAGAGACCCAGTACTTC
CDR3aa: CASSLWIKGYQETQYF

abundance: many
d_gene: NA
j_gene: TRBJ2-7
v_gene: TRBV30
len: 13
CDR3nt: TGTGCCTGGAGCCTAACAGGGAAGGGGGAGCAGTACTTC
CDR3aa: CAWSLTGKGEQYF